This TCR beta chain was obtained from a study of OX40 agonist ivuxolimab in advanced cancers. About the study: Partial responses occurred in Three dose-escalation patients, one with hepatocellular carcinoma and two with cutaneous melanoma. Whole-study findings and limits: Among some nonresponders, normalized T-cell clonal expansion was also low.

Here immunoSEQ multiplex PCR was the method, and the copy in TCRdb shows in-frame clones only, minus some. In the table there are under 80,000 clones, around 93% of which are singletons. Turning to this clone: What it recognizes is unknown.

The CDR3 totals 14 residues. Looked up from germline, CDR1 is KGHSH and CDR2 is LQKENI. V lost 3 bases to trimming and J lost 6 bases, with 15 bases between them. Sequencing was performed on CD4+ or CD8+ T cells sorted from blood, taken in a trial of the OX40 agonist ivuxolimab. The sequence derives from an adult with an advanced solid tumor such as melanoma, head and neck, liver or kidney cancer. The J gene is TRBJ2-7, the V gene TRBV18; TRBD2 might be the D (5 bases). For the CDR3, the DNA is TGTGCCAGCTCACCGCGGGCTGAAGGATCCGAGCAGTACTTC. Translating it yields CASSPRAEGSEQYF.